The 30 T cell receptor beta chains given below trace back to one sample, sequenced in a study of vaccination and CD4 T cells after COVID-19. With the Oncomine TCR Beta short-read assay, DNA from cultured CD4+ T cells was sequenced. Each CDR3 protein is one row after TCRdb ran MiXCR on the PCR reads. The data contain about 13,000 distinct CDR3 sequences, around 70% of them singletons. As to treatment: approximately nine-day PBMC culture with coronavirus spike peptide pools or control peptides (ViraFEST assay). Their cognate antigens are unknown. The material sequenced was CD4+ T cells from blood, cultured in vitro, taken after SARS-CoV-2 vaccination. The receptor source for this set is a human donor who received a COVID-19 vaccine.

The rearrangement uses TRBV21-1 and TRBJ2-7; the tabulated D call, TRBD1, remains unverified against the DNA. TRBV21-1 is reported as a pseudogene. The CDR3 has 11 amino acids. Here the CDR3 DNA reads TGTGCCATCAGCCCAGGGGGTGCGCAGTACTTC. The encoded protein is CAISPGGAQYF.

V gene TRBV9 combines with J gene TRBJ2-3; maybe TRBD2 (6 bases). CDR1 and CDR2 (germline): SGDLS, YYNGEE. This CDR3 region has 18 residues. V was shortened by 0 bases and J by 1 base, with 18 bases between the two germline ends. CDR3 amino acids: CASSVVSGWRRGTDTQYF. CDR3 coding DNA: TGTGCCAGCAGCGTAGTTTCAGGTTGGCGGAGGGGCACAGATACGCAGTATTTT. Drawing the rest from reference TRBV9 and TRBJ2-3, the complete variable domain is DSGVTQTPKHLITATGQRVTLRCSPRSGDLSVYWYQQSLDQGLQFLIQYYNGEERAKGNILERFSAQQFPDLHSELNLSSLELGDSALYFCASSVVSGWRRGTDTQYFGPGTRLTVL.

This chain connects TRBV11-3 to TRBJ2-6, with D unclear. Trimming removed 5 bases at V and 2 bases at J, with 1 base between. The CDR3 covers 12 residues. Per the germline V gene, CDR1 is SGHNT and CDR2 is YENEEA. The CDR3 is CASSPGANVLTF. CDR3 DNA sequence: TGTGCCAGCAGCCCTGGGGCCAACGTCCTGACTTTC.

The CDR3 protein is CAIGGTGELFF. In nucleotides, the CDR3 is TGTGCCATCGGGGGGACCGGGGAGCTGTTTTTT. This chain connects TRBV10-3 to TRBJ2-2, with D possibly TRBD2 on 6 matching bases. CDR1 and CDR2 from the germline V gene are ENHRY and SYGVKD. The CDR3 spans 11 residues. The V and J ends lost 8 bases and 5 bases respectively, with 6 bases between them.

The chain uses TRBV20-1 and TRBJ1-2, with 9 bases fitting TRBD1. Germline V gene lookup returns CDR1 DFQATT and CDR2 SNEGSKA (reference sequence). CDR3 length: 14 amino acids. V shed 6 bases and J 4 bases; nucleotides not matched to a gene: 9. CDR3 coding DNA: TGCAGTGCGGAGAACAGGGGGCGCGGCTATGGCTACACCTTC. This sequence encodes CSAENRGRGYGYTF.

This clonotype was seen once. CDR3 sequence (DNA): TGTGCCTGGAGTCCGGGACTCGGACGACTAGATACGCAGTATTTT. Protein sequence: CAWSPGLGRLDTQYF. This chain uses TRBV30 with TRBJ2-3, with a weak D call TRBD2 (6 bases). V lost 2 bases and J lost 5, with 17 bases in between. The CDR3 is made up of 15 amino acids. The germline V gene encodes CDR1 GTSNPN and CDR2 SVGIG (reference sequence).

The chain couples TRBV24-1 to TRBJ2-7, with 8 bases identical to TRBD1. Trimming cost V 3 bases and J 3 bases; bases outside gene matches: 9. The CDR3 is 16 residues long. The germline gives CDR1 KGHDR, CDR2 SFDVKD. DNA for the CDR3: TGTGCCACCAGTGATGGAGGGACAGGTAAATTCTACGAGCAGTACTTC. It codes for CATSDGGTGKFYEQYF.

The V and J genes are TRBV12-3 or TRBV12-4 and TRBJ1-5, with D hard to call. CDR3 size: 13 residues. With 4 bases removed from V and 0 bases from J, the gap between germline ends came to 4 bases. CDR3 sequence reads: CASSSYSNQPQHF. The CDR3 DNA follows: TGTGCCAGCAGTTCATATAGCAATCAGCCCCAGCATTTT.

This clonotype was seen only a few times. J is TRBJ2-1 and V is TRBV2; D not certain. V lost 3 bases to trimming and J lost 1 base, with 4 bases between them. The length of the CDR3 is 13 residues. In germline, CDR1 is SNHLY, CDR2 FYNNEI. CDR3: CASSDGSYNEQFF. The CDR3 bases are TGTGCCAGCAGTGACGGGTCCTACAATGAGCAGTTCTTC. The whole variable domain, filled in from reference TRBV2 and TRBJ2-1, reads EPEVTQTPSHQVTQMGQEVILRCVPISNHLYFYWYRQILGQKVEFLVSFYNNEISEKSEIFDDQFSVERPDGSNFTLKIRSTKLEDSAMYFCASSDGSYNEQFFGPGTRLTVL.

This chain connects TRBV10-3 to TRBJ1-2, with TRBD1 matching 9 bases. J was trimmed by 6 bases and V by 7 bases; bases with no gene match: 6. CDR1 is ENHRY and CDR2 is SYGVKD in the germline V gene. The CDR3 loop spans 13 amino acids. CDR3: CAINPGTGNGYTF. As DNA, the CDR3 is TGTGCCATCAACCCCGGGACAGGGAATGGCTACACCTTC.

The V call is TRBV6-5, the J call TRBJ2-3; D ambiguous. Trimming took off 4 bases at V and 3 bases at J, with 8 bases between the two ends. CDR3 size: 13 residues. Looked up from germline, CDR1 is MNHEY and CDR2 is SVGAGI. For the CDR3, the DNA is TGTGCCAGCAGTTCGGAAATGACAGATACGCAGTATTTT. Translating gives CASSSEMTDTQYF.

The rearrangement joins TRBV20-1 to TRBJ1-5, with 7 bases aligning to TRBD1. The germline V gene encodes CDR1 DFQATT and CDR2 SNEGSKA (reference sequence). Germline trimming cut 8 bases from V and 3 bases from J; bases unmatched to any gene: 4. The CDR3 consists of 12 residues. The CDR3 spells CSLGQSNQPQHF. CDR3 in DNA: TGCAGTCTGGGACAGTCCAATCAGCCCCAGCATTTT.

The CDR3 sequence: CASSSPDSPLHF. CDR3 nucleotides: TGTGCCAGCAGCTCCCCGGATTCACCCCTCCACTTT. The chain links TRBV7-2 to TRBJ1-6, with no clear D. V shed 4 bases and J shed 8 bases, with 6 bases lying between them. The CDR3 spans 12 residues. The germline V gene has CDR1 SGHTA and CDR2 FQGNSA.

J is TRBJ2-5 and V is TRBV12-3 or TRBV12-4, with 11 positions matching TRBD1. With V trimmed by 6 bases and J by 4 bases, 13 bases remained unmatched. This CDR3 contains 17 residues. CDR3: CASSPAGEDRGRETQYF. The CDR3 nucleotides read TGTGCCAGCAGCCCCGCGGGGGAGGACAGGGGGCGAGAGACCCAGTACTTC.

In its sample, this clonotype ranks as large. This chain's CDR3 is CSAVEGVKNIQYF. The DNA for the CDR3 is TGCAGTGCGGTCGAGGGAGTCAAAAACATTCAGTACTTC. The V and J genes are TRBV20-1 and TRBJ2-4; a weak D match, TRBD2 (5 bases). The V end was cut by 6 bases, the J end by 3 bases, with 12 bases between. Looked up from germline, CDR1 is DFQATT and CDR2 is SNEGSKA (reference sequence). CDR3 length: 13 amino acids.

The rearrangement joins TRBV10-3 to TRBJ1-1; TRBD1 matches 7 bases. The CDR3 extends over 13 amino acids. V was pared by 10 bases and J by 3 bases, with 8 bases of the junction left unmatched. Per the germline V gene, CDR1 is ENHRY and CDR2 is SYGVKD. The CDR3 loop is CARRQGSDTEAFF. CDR3 nucleotide sequence: TGTGCCAGGAGACAGGGTAGCGACACTGAAGCTTTCTTT.

The rearrangement joins TRBV7-8 to TRBJ1-3, with D possibly matching TRBD1 (6 bases). Germline CDR1 SGHVS, CDR2 FQNEAQ. Trimming cost V 2 bases and J 2 bases, with 13 bases left between them. The CDR3 spans 16 residues. CDR3: CASSLRTGSPGNTIYF. CDR3 sequence (DNA): TGTGCCAGCAGCTTACGAACAGGGAGTCCTGGAAACACCATATATTTT.

The chain links TRBV28 to TRBJ2-4; D uncertain. Germline V gene sequence: CDR1 MDHEN, CDR2 SYDVKM. Trimming cost V 5 bases and J 7 bases, with 15 bases left between them. The CDR3 is 14 amino acids. The chain's CDR3 is CASSPDPVTNIQYF. CDR3 DNA: TGTGCCAGCAGTCCAGATCCGGTCACTAACATTCAGTACTTC.

This clonotype was observed once. The J gene is TRBJ2-3, the V gene TRBV19; TRBD1 agrees at 9 bases. The length of the CDR3 is 15 residues. Germline assignment: CDR1 LNHDA and CDR2 SQIVND (reference sequence). Trimming at V came to 5 bases and at J to 0 bases, leaving 3 bases not matched to a gene. CDR3: CASSRTGVSTDTQYF. The DNA for the CDR3 is TGTGCCAGTAGTCGGACAGGGGTTAGCACAGATACGCAGTATTTT.

The chain joins TRBV7-2 to TRBJ2-3; 9 nucleotides match TRBD1. CDR1 is SGHTA and CDR2 is FQGNSA in the germline V gene. The CDR3 has 15 residues. V trimming: 5 bases; J trimming: 6 bases; junction bases outside the gene matches: 9. CDR3 region: CASSRTGVPPDTQYF. In DNA form, the CDR3 reads TGTGCCAGCAGCCGGACAGGGGTCCCCCCGGATACGCAGTATTTT.

The chain employs TRBV11-3 and TRBJ2-7, with unresolved D. V was clipped by 2 bases and J by 6 bases, with 11 bases between them. The CDR3 is made up of 13 amino acids. Germline V gives CDR1 SGHNT, CDR2 YENEEA. The CDR3 nucleotides are TGTGCCAGCAGCTTATTCTGGGATAGCGAGCAGTACTTC. Translation gives CASSLFWDSEQYF.

This sequence joins TRBV2 and TRBJ2-1, with 9 bases fitting TRBD2. The CDR3 runs to 14 residues. J was trimmed by 9 bases and V by 6 bases; bases with no gene match: 9. Germline V gene sequence: CDR1 SNHLY, CDR2 FYNNEI. The CDR3 bases are TGTGCCAGCAGAAGCGGGGGGCAGAGGTTTGAGCAGTTCTTC. Protein: CASRSGGQRFEQFF.

This chain connects TRBV7-9 to TRBJ2-4; D not resolved. V lost 1 base and J 3 bases, leaving 10 bases between the germline ends. Germline V CDR1 and CDR2: SEHNR, FQNEAQ (reference sequence). The CDR3 extends over 15 amino acids. In DNA form, the CDR3 reads TGTGCCAGCAGCTTAGTCCTAGGTGACAAAAACATTCAGTACTTC. This codes for CASSLVLGDKNIQYF.

This chain joins TRBV20-1 and TRBJ2-2; 7 bases align to TRBD1. Trimming at V came to 0 bases and at J to 6 bases, leaving 4 bases not matched to a gene. Germline assignment: CDR1 DFQATT and CDR2 SNEGSKA (reference sequence). The length of the CDR3 is 14 residues. CDR3 bases: TGCAGTGCTAGAGACCCGACAGGGTCCGGGGAGCTGTTTTTT. Amino acids: CSARDPTGSGELFF.

The chain links TRBV10-3 to TRBJ1-6; D might be TRBD1 (6 bases). Germline-derived CDR1 and CDR2 are ENHRY and SYGVKD. V was trimmed by 3 bases and J by 7 bases, leaving 10 bases between them. CDR3 size: 14 residues. CDR3 loop: CAISDGQGNSPLHF. Written as DNA, the CDR3 is TGTGCCATCAGTGATGGGCAGGGGAATTCACCCCTCCACTTT.

The chain recombines TRBV18 with TRBJ1-2; no clear D gene. Deletions cut 4 bases from V and 6 bases from J, with 18 bases between. The V gene's germline CDR1 is KGHSH and CDR2 LQKENI. The length of the CDR3 is 15 residues. This CDR3 is CASSLNGQGHHGYTF. The CDR3 DNA is TGTGCCAGCTCACTTAACGGGCAAGGGCACCATGGCTACACCTTC. Looking up the rest from reference TRBV18 and TRBJ1-2 gives the full variable domain: NAGVMQNPRHLVRRRGQEARLRCSPMKGHSHVYWYRQLPEEGLKFMVYLQKENIIDESGMPKERFSAEFPKEGPSILRIQQVVRGDSAAYFCASSLNGQGHHGYTFGSGTRLTVV.

The chain is built from TRBV7-8 and TRBJ1-5; D gene uncertain. V was pared by 0 bases and J by 5 bases, with 17 bases between. CDR1 and CDR2 from the germline V gene are SGHVS and FQNEAQ. The CDR3 loop spans 17 amino acids. The CDR3 sequence: CASSLALSKEAYQPQHF. Here the CDR3 DNA reads TGTGCCAGCAGCTTAGCGCTTTCGAAAGAGGCATATCAGCCCCAGCATTTT.

The genes are TRBV5-4 and TRBJ2-2; tentatively, D is TRBD1 or TRBD2 (5 bases each). This CDR3 region has 16 residues. Germline CDR1 and CDR2: SGHNT and YYREEE (reference sequence). Trimming took off 2 bases at V and 6 bases at J, with 17 bases between the two ends. In DNA form, the CDR3 reads TGTGCCAGCAGCTTAGTCCGGGGCCTTGAAGCCGGGGAGCTGTTTTTT. It translates to CASSLVRGLEAGELFF.

The chain links TRBV2 to TRBJ1-5; 7 bases fit TRBD1. This CDR3 comprises 13 residues. Germline V gene data show CDR1 as SNHLY and CDR2 as FYNNEI. Trimming took 6 bases from V and 3 from J; bases not matched to a gene: 2. The CDR3 nucleotides read TGTGCCAGCAGGGGACAGTCCAATCAGCCCCAGCATTTT. Encoded protein: CASRGQSNQPQHF.

This clonotype has only one observation. The V call is TRBV6-1, the J call TRBJ2-3; D tentatively fits TRBD1 or TRBD2 (6 bases each). The V and J ends lost 8 bases and 4 bases respectively, with 13 bases between them. Germline values: CDR1 MNHNS, CDR2 SASEGT. The CDR3 runs to 13 residues. CDR3 region: CASLRGVSDTQYF. CDR3 in DNA: TGTGCCAGCCTTAGGGGGGTTTCAGATACGCAGTATTTT.